This T cell receptor (beta chain) was documented in a study of T cells in Graves' hyperthyroidism and ophthalmopathy. Study results and limitations: A model of 13 V-J features distinguished ophthalmopathy from stable hyperthyroidism. Ophthalmopathy prediction by the model preceded onset by a median roughly 6.3 months.

In this sample, this clonotype turned up many times. Its antigen is unknown. What was amplified from RNA transcripts were TCR beta CDR3 regions. First-round RT-PCR of the TCR CDR3 relied on the HTBI primer set. TCRdb analysed the multiplex PCR reads with MiXCR anew, one entry per CDR3 protein. Of roughly 800,000 distinct CDR3 sequences detected, 38% appear once; the ten largest clones hold 7.5% to 9.5%. Diagnosing involved the use of clinical symptoms, serum thyroxine and TRAb, thyroid ultrasound and orbital computed tomography. PBMCs were sourced from approximately 9.3 ml fresh peripheral blood. The CDR3 has 13 amino acids. The germline V gene has CDR1 SNHLY and CDR2 FYNNEI. The V and J ends lost 3 bases and 2 bases respectively, with 8 bases between them.

The origin of this receptor is a man between 18 and 29 years old with Graves' hyperthyroidism. The V gene is TRBV2, the J gene TRBJ2-7; no definite D call. The specimen sequenced was blood. CDR3 bases: TGTGCCAGCAGTGAGGATCTGGCCTACGAGCAGTACTTC. Translation: CASSEDLAYEQYF.